The 21 T cell receptor beta chains below were found in one sample sequenced in a study of blood T cell repertoires in COVID-19. Clones were sequenced by immunoSEQ multiplex PCR, and TCRdb holds only the in-frame ones, with some missing. The data hold approximately 170,000 clones, with around four fifths observed a single time. Sequencing was carried out using peripheral blood. All receptors come from a woman older than 75 with COVID-19, enrolled during active disease.

The V gene is TRBV5-6, the J gene TRBJ2-1; D not certain. The germline gives CDR1 SGHDT, CDR2 YYEEEE. The CDR3 totals 13 residues. V was clipped by 2 bases and J by 8 bases, with 11 bases between them. The CDR3 loop is CASSFTYPHEQFF. For the CDR3, the DNA is TGTGCCAGCAGCTTCACCTACCCCCATGAGCAGTTCTTC.

The chain couples TRBV9 to TRBJ1-2; D might be TRBD1 (6 bases). Germline V gene sequence: CDR1 SGDLS, CDR2 YYNGEE. Trimming left V 0 bases short and J 2 bases short, with 14 bases between. The CDR3 has 16 residues. CDR3 bases: TGTGCCAGCAGCGTAGGCGGGGGGCAGGGAAACTATGGCTACACCTTC. This encodes CASSVGGGQGNYGYTF. The full variable domain, completed using reference TRBV9 and TRBJ1-2, is DSGVTQTPKHLITATGQRVTLRCSPRSGDLSVYWYQQSLDQGLQFLIQYYNGEERAKGNILERFSAQQFPDLHSELNLSSLELGDSALYFCASSVGGGQGNYGYTFGSGTRLTVV.

V is TRBV3-1 (or the pseudogene TRBV3-2) and J is TRBJ1-2; 8 bases line up with TRBD1. Trimming took 7 bases from V and 5 from J; bases not matched to a gene: 12. CDR3 length: 15 amino acids. Per germline, CDR1 LGHDT and CDR2 YNNKEL (reference sequence). This chain's CDR3 is CASTLGGQAPYGYTF. DNA for the CDR3: TGTGCCAGCACCTTGGGGGGACAGGCCCCGTATGGCTACACCTTC.

This chain links TRBV6-5 with TRBJ1-5; D possibly corresponds to TRBD1 (5 bases). The CDR3 totals 14 residues. V shed 6 bases and J shed 0 bases, with 9 bases lying between them. The germline V gene has CDR1 MNHEY and CDR2 SVGAGI. The CDR3 sequence is CASSPTDSNQPQHF. The DNA for the CDR3 is TGTGCCAGCAGCCCGACAGATAGCAATCAGCCCCAGCATTTT.

The V and J genes are TRBV19 and TRBJ1-2; no reliable D call. The V end lost 3 bases, the J end lost 7 bases, and 12 bases lay between the germline ends. The CDR3 runs 13 residues. Germline lookup yields CDR1 LNHDA and CDR2 SQIVND (reference sequence). CDR3 region: CASSMVGSGGYTF. The CDR3 nucleotides read TGTGCCAGTAGTATGGTCGGGTCCGGTGGCTACACCTTC.

The chain joins TRBV25-1 to TRBJ2-7; 8 nucleotides line up with TRBD1. The CDR3 consists of 13 residues. The junction had 5 bases not matched to a gene; V was cut back by 6 bases and J by 4 bases. From germline, CDR1 is MGHDK and CDR2 SYGVNS. In DNA, the CDR3 is TGTGCCAGCAGAGGACAGGGTCTGTACGAGCAGTACTTC. It yields the protein CASRGQGLYEQYF.

This chain links TRBV20-1 with TRBJ2-7, with D possibly being TRBD2 (6 bases). The V gene lost 3 bases and the J gene lost 4 bases, with 7 bases spanning the gap. This CDR3 spans 11 amino acids. Germline CDR1 reads DFQATT; CDR2 reads SNEGSKA (reference sequence). The CDR3 spells CSASRGYEQYF. In nucleotides, the CDR3 is TGCAGTGCTAGTCGGGGGTACGAGCAGTACTTC.

This sequence joins TRBV28 and TRBJ1-2; TRBD1 matches at 9 bases. The CDR3 length is 14 residues. Germline trimming cut 5 bases from V and 8 bases from J; bases unmatched to any gene: 9. Germline V gene lookup returns CDR1 MDHEN and CDR2 SYDVKM. Here the CDR3 reads CASSTGGSKGGYTF. The CDR3 bases are TGTGCCAGCAGTACAGGGGGCTCCAAGGGCGGCTACACCTTC.

The chain has TRBV15 and TRBJ1-1, with 9 bases identical to TRBD1. With V trimmed by 1 base and J by 8 bases, 2 bases remained unmatched. This CDR3 comprises 13 residues. Per germline, CDR1 LNHNV and CDR2 YYDKDF (reference sequence). Written as DNA, the CDR3 is TGTGCCACCAGCAGAGGACAGGGGGTCGAAGCTTTCTTT. Its translation is CATSRGQGVEAFF.

This clone appeared a single time. The CDR3 nucleotides read TGTGCCAGTAGTATCTCGGGGGCCTACGAGCAGTACTTC. Protein: CASSISGAYEQYF. The rearrangement joins TRBV19 to TRBJ2-7; D possibly corresponds to TRBD2 (6 bases). V was trimmed by 3 bases and J by 2 bases, leaving 8 bases between them. The germline gives CDR1 LNHDA, CDR2 SQIVND (reference sequence). This CDR3 contains 13 residues.

This clone was seen just once. The chain has TRBV5-1 and TRBJ1-4; no clear D. The V gene's germline CDR1 is SGHRS and CDR2 YFSETQ. With 0 bases removed from V and 8 bases from J, the gap between germline ends came to 11 bases. The CDR3 loop spans 14 amino acids. The CDR3 loop is CASSLARPEEKLFF. CDR3 nucleotides: TGCGCCAGCAGCTTGGCTAGGCCAGAGGAAAAACTGTTTTTT.

The gene calls are TRBV3-1 (or the pseudogene TRBV3-2) and TRBJ2-7, with 7 positions matching TRBD2. V shed 1 base and J 3 bases; nucleotides not matched to a gene: 6. CDR3 length: 15 amino acids. The germline V gene encodes CDR1 LGHDT and CDR2 YNNKEL (reference sequence). CDR3 sequence (DNA): TGTGCCAGCAGCCAAGCGGGAGGCGGCGTCTACGAGCAGTACTTC. It encodes CASSQAGGGVYEQYF.

CDR3 region: CASSLWGPGSGNTIYF. In nucleotides, the CDR3 is TGTGCCAGCAGTTTATGGGGGCCCGGCTCTGGAAACACCATATATTTT. V is TRBV25-1 and J is TRBJ1-3; a possible D gene is TRBD1 (6 bases). CDR1 and CDR2 (germline): MGHDK, SYGVNS. V shed 5 bases and J shed 0 bases, with 14 bases lying between them. CDR3 length equals 16 residues.

The chain recombines TRBV9 with TRBJ2-2; D perhaps matches TRBD1 (8 bases). Trimming took off 1 base at V and 9 bases at J, with 19 bases between the two ends. In germline, CDR1 is SGDLS, CDR2 YYNGEE. This CDR3 is 16 amino acids long. CDR3 DNA: TGTGCCAGCAGCGTACGGGGAGGGACAGGTACGCGGGAGCTGTTTTTT. Encoded protein: CASSVRGGTGTRELFF.

V gene TRBV19 combines with J gene TRBJ2-5, with D possibly TRBD1 on 5 matching bases. V lost 1 base, J lost 7 bases, and 13 bases lay in between. CDR1 and CDR2 (germline): LNHDA, SQIVND (reference sequence). The CDR3 totals 14 residues. In DNA, the CDR3 is TGTGCCAGTAGTATAGGGCAGGGCGTGGGGACCCAGTACTTC. Residues: CASSIGQGVGTQYF.

CDR3 amino acids: CASRGRTEAFF. The CDR3 DNA follows: TGTGCTTCTAGGGGGCGAACTGAAGCTTTCTTT. This chain connects TRBV12-5 to TRBJ1-1, with 7 bases identical to TRBD1. With 11 bases clipped from V and 5 bases from J, the junction kept 5 bases outside the gene matches. Germline V CDR1 and CDR2: LGHNT, FRNRAP. The CDR3 runs 11 residues. The variable domain in full, completed from reference TRBV12-5 and TRBJ1-1, reads DARVTQTPRHKVTEMGQEVTMRCQPILGHNTVFWYRQTMMQGLELLAYFRNRAPLDDSGMPKDRFSAEMPDATLATLKIQPSEPRDSAVYFCASRGRTEAFFGQGTRLTVV.

This chain links TRBV7-9 with TRBJ1-1, with unresolved D. The CDR3 runs 13 residues. V gave up 5 bases and J gave up 4 bases, with 11 bases separating them. CDR1 SEHNR and CDR2 FQNEAQ come from the germline V gene (reference sequence). The CDR3 coding sequence is TGTGCCAGCAGCCCTTCGGGGAGCACTGAAGCTTTCTTT. It encodes CASSPSGSTEAFF. The variable domain in full, completed from reference TRBV7-9 and TRBJ1-1, reads DTGVSQNPRHKITKRGQNVTFRCDPISEHNRLYWYRQTLGQGPEFLTYFQNEAQLEKSRLLSDRFSAERPKGSFSTLEIQRTEQGDSAMYLCASSPSGSTEAFFGQGTRLTVV.

The chain combines TRBV5-1 with TRBJ1-4; a weak D match, TRBD1 (5 bases). Germline V lookup: CDR1 SGHRS, CDR2 YFSETQ. The V gene lost 0 bases and the J gene lost 2 bases, with 14 bases spanning the gap. The CDR3 extends over 17 amino acids. CDR3 DNA: TGCGCCAGCAGCTTGGCACCCAGTCGGGGGACTAATGAAAAACTGTTTTTT. Translated: CASSLAPSRGTNEKLFF.

V and J are TRBV11-2 and TRBJ1-2; D call uncertain. The V end was cut by 1 base, the J end by 8 bases, with 11 bases between. Germline V gene sequence: CDR1 SGHAT, CDR2 FQNNGV. The CDR3 is 13 residues long. CDR3 loop: CASSLGGLGGYTF. The DNA for the CDR3 is TGTGCCAGCAGCTTAGGTGGGCTTGGGGGCTACACCTTC.

The gene calls are TRBV12-5 and TRBJ2-1; 8 bases align to TRBD2. V shed 5 bases and J 3 bases; nucleotides not matched to a gene: 9. Germline CDR1 and CDR2: LGHNT and FRNRAP. The CDR3 is 16 residues long. The CDR3, as DNA: TGTGCTAGTGGTAGGGGACTAGGGGGGGTCTACAATGAGCAGTTCTTC. It specifies CASGRGLGGVYNEQFF.

The chain employs TRBV9 and TRBJ2-5; D possibly corresponds to TRBD2 (7 bases). Trimming stripped 0 bases from V and 4 bases from J, with 16 bases between. From germline, CDR1 is SGDLS and CDR2 YYNGEE. There are 16 residues in the CDR3. The chain's CDR3 is CASSVAGGTVGETQYF. The CDR3 DNA follows: TGTGCCAGCAGCGTAGCGGGGGGCACGGTGGGAGAGACCCAGTACTTC.